The source of this T cell receptor beta chain is a study of blood T cell repertoires in COVID-19. Study background: Nucleic acid was either cDNA or gDNA, and it came from T cells, B-cell-depleted T cells, or PBMCs.

The authors' processing: Reference gene primer amplification gave estimated nucleated cell counts. Here immunoSEQ multiplex PCR was the method, and the copy in TCRdb shows in-frame clones only, minus some. V and J calls and clone size are those listed in that table; D and trimming were worked out from the DNA. The top ten hold roughly 7.1% of the sample, which has 350,000 to 450,000 clones, approximately 86% seen once. Trimming took off 0 bases at V and 4 bases at J, with 10 bases between the two ends. Per germline, CDR1 MNHEY and CDR2 SVGAGI. CDR3 size: 15 residues. The rearrangement uses TRBV6-5 and TRBJ1-5; no clear D. Material: peripheral blood. The source of this sequence is a woman aged 60-75 years with COVID-19, enrolled during active disease. The CDR3 DNA is TGTGCCAGCAGTTACTCGAGGCAATTGAATCAGCCCCAGCATTTT. Translation gives CASSYSRQLNQPQHF.